A selection of T cell receptor beta chains follows, all from one sample in a study of PD-L1 blockade in urothelial cancer. Some clones are missing from TCRdb's copy, which holds only in-frame ones; the method was immunoSEQ multiplex PCR. This repertoire shows more than 55,000 clones, 75% to 85% found once; its top ten account for 5% to 7%. The sequences come from PBMCs, collected around atezolizumab (anti-PD-L1) treatment. The receptor set was obtained from a man in his sixties or seventies with urothelial cancer. CDR3s include the opening cysteine and the closing phenylalanine or tryptophan. The D gene is left open where the match is weak.

V gene	D gene	J gene	CDR3 DNA	CDR3 protein
TRBV9	.	TRBJ1-5	TGTGCCAGCAGCGTAGATGGGGCAGGTCAGCCCCAGCATTTT	CASSVDGAGQPQHF
TRBV19	TRBD1	TRBJ2-1	TGTGCCAGTAGTCCGACAGGGCAGGGTGAGCAGTTCTTC	CASSPTGQGEQFF
TRBV6-4	.	TRBJ2-3	TGTGCCAGCAGTTCGGACCCCGGTCAGGGAAGTACGCAGTATTTT	CASSSDPGQGSTQYF
TRBV6-1	.	TRBJ1-1	TGTGCCAGTACTCGGGGTATCACTGAAGCTTTCTTT	CASTRGITEAFF
TRBV2	TRBD1	TRBJ1-4	TGTGCCAGCACCACAGGACAGGGGATTGAAAAACTGTTTTTT	CASTTGQGIEKLFF
TRBV11-3	.	TRBJ2-7	TGTGCCAGCAGCCCCAGAATTTCCTACGAGCAGTACTTC	CASSPRISYEQYF
TRBV6-5	.	TRBJ1-5	TGTGCCAGCAGTTACGACAGTCAGGTAGGGCCCCAGCATTTT	CASSYDSQVGPQHF
TRBV4-1	TRBD1	TRBJ2-5	TGCGCCAGCAGCCAAGGGGTACAGGGGGCTGGGGAGACCCAGTACTTC	CASSQGVQGAGETQYF
TRBV18	TRBD1	TRBJ1-1	TGTGCCAGCTCACCAGGGACAGGGGCAGGGAACACTGAAGCTTTCTTT	CASSPGTGAGNTEAFF
TRBV19	.	TRBJ2-7	TGTGCCAGTAGTCTAACATCAGACAGTTCGTCGGACCCCTACGAGCAGTACTTC	CASSLTSDSSSDPYEQYF
TRBV6-5	TRBD1	TRBJ1-4	TGTGCCAGCAGCTACGACAGGGATGAAAAACTGTTTTTT	CASSYDRDEKLFF
TRBV5-1	.	TRBJ2-5	TGCGCCAGCAGCTTAGTGGGAGCGAGTCGAGAGACCCAGTACTTC	CASSLVGASRETQYF
TRBV7-8	TRBD1	TRBJ2-1	TGTGCCAGCAGCTTACGGGACAGCCTTTACAATGAGCAGTTCTTC	CASSLRDSLYNEQFF
TRBV10-2	.	TRBJ1-2	TGCGCCAGCAGTGAGTCGGCAGCGAGACCGTATAGCTACACCTTC	CASSESAARPYSYTF
TRBV19	TRBD1	TRBJ1-1	TGTGCCACCTCATCCGACAGGGCCCAGAACACTGAAGCTTTCTTT	CATSSDRAQNTEAFF
TRBV9	.	TRBJ2-2	TGTGCCAGCAGCGTAGAAGGAGGCTCGGTCGGGGAGCTGTTTTTT	CASSVEGGSVGELFF
TRBV19	.	TRBJ2-2	TGTGCCACTGTAGCCAGGAGGGGCCCCGGGGAGCTGTTTTTT	CATVARRGPGELFF